A selection of T cell receptor beta chains follows, all from one sample in a study of blood T cell repertoires in COVID-19. Libraries were prepared by immunoSEQ multiplex PCR; TCRdb keeps only in-frame clonotypes and omits some of them. The table lists roughly 50,000 clones, 84% of them singletons. The sample consisted of peripheral blood. The receptors stem from a woman aged 80 or over with acute or convalescent COVID-19. Each CDR3 is given with its conserved first and last residue. Only some rows state a clone size, as once, few, many or a class for expanded clones.

V	size	J	CDR3
TRBV2	NA	TRBJ1-5	CASSEAASGIQPQHF
TRBV2	NA	TRBJ2-2	CASKGGGARTGELFF
TRBV2	NA	TRBJ1-1	CASSEAVTGNRAFF
TRBV7-8	few	TRBJ1-5	CASSLGRTGGDQPQHF
TRBV5-1	NA	TRBJ1-2	CASSFPGVGYTF
TRBV12-3/TRBV12-4	NA	TRBJ1-2	CASSFGGDYGYTF
TRBV5-1	NA	TRBJ2-1	CASSLGDKHNEQFF
TRBV27	NA	TRBJ2-5	CASRRTSGGKQETQYF
TRBV7-2	NA	TRBJ1-4	CASSLNYPGGSSPNEKLFF
TRBV19	few	TRBJ1-2	CASSMGTGVYGYTF
TRBV10-3	few	TRBJ2-3	CATLAGPTDTQYF
TRBV13	NA	TRBJ2-7	CASSLTGPIDYEQYF
TRBV2	NA	TRBJ2-5	CASKSVTGVQETQYF
TRBV6-2/TRBV6-3	NA	TRBJ1-2	CASSSHLVSGLNGYTF
TRBV11-3	few	TRBJ1-1	CASSFGVRGGTEAFF
TRBV14	NA	TRBJ2-3	CASSLSSTDTQYF
TRBV2	NA	TRBJ1-1	CASSGQGGTEAFF
TRBV24-1	NA	TRBJ1-2	CATSDFSVSYGYTF
TRBV30	few	TRBJ2-1	CAWMKSGTSYNEQFF
TRBV11-3	NA	TRBJ2-2	CASSLDPPPGGELFF
TRBV11-3	NA	TRBJ2-6	CASSRGVAGANVLTF
TRBV19	once	TRBJ2-5	CASSSDFTSETQYF
TRBV29-1	once	TRBJ1-2	CSVVRQATNYGYTF
TRBV3-1/TRBV3-2	NA	TRBJ2-7	CASSLGQKTYEQYF
TRBV5-4	NA	TRBJ1-3	CAVWTGIPGNTIYF
TRBV2	NA	TRBJ2-2	CASSWTSAYGELFF
TRBV29-1	NA	TRBJ2-3	CSARLIAGSGADTQYF
TRBV19	NA	TRBJ1-1	CASTVTGGTEAFF
TRBV11-3	NA	TRBJ1-1	CASSFHGTLNAEAFF
TRBV2	NA	TRBJ2-7	CASFRDNSYEQYF
TRBV12-3/TRBV12-4	once	TRBJ1-1	CASRPELRTEAFF
TRBV5-1	NA	TRBJ2-2	CASSLPRSGGATGELFF
TRBV11-1	NA	TRBJ1-3	CASSRQGQAGNTIYF
TRBV7-6	NA	TRBJ2-5	CASSLAPGTNTYQETQYF
TRBV3-1/TRBV3-2	NA	TRBJ2-3	CASSQFPGLAGGDTQYF
TRBV6-6	NA	TRBJ1-5	CASRNLGGRHQPQHF
TRBV5-1	once	TRBJ1-5	CASSLDASGPQHF
TRBV30	NA	TRBJ1-4	CAWSDLGFRGSEKLFF
TRBV3-1/TRBV3-2	NA	TRBJ2-3	CASSNTDTQYF
TRBV30	NA	TRBJ1-1	CAWSVQSAFF
TRBV12-3/TRBV12-4	NA	TRBJ1-2	CASRPQGRFGYTF
TRBV15	NA	TRBJ2-7	CATSSRDRPYEQYF
TRBV3-1/TRBV3-2	NA	TRBJ2-1	CASSQVRGSSYNEQFF
TRBV3-1/TRBV3-2	NA	TRBJ1-3	CASSHSQFGNTIYF
TRBV13	NA	TRBJ1-2	CASSLVHANYGYTF
TRBV6-6	NA	TRBJ1-6	CASRWDRNSPLHF
TRBV4-2	NA	TRBJ2-2	CASSQDYDVAGELFF
TRBV29-1	NA	TRBJ2-3	CSVRRGDGPRYF
TRBV5-6	NA	TRBJ1-5	CASSRDRGNQPQHF
TRBV5-1	NA	TRBJ2-7	CASSSSSGGAYEQYF
TRBV5-4	NA	TRBJ2-7	CASSQTGSVFEQYF